A selection of T cell receptor beta chains follows, all from one sample in a study of T cells after yellow fever vaccination. One entry per CDR3 protein, called by TCRdb with MiXCR from the 5' RACE reads. Here the sample spans about 350,000 distinct CDR3 sequences, under 15% being singletons. The specimen comprised CD4+ T cells sorted from PBMCs, sampled 15 days after the yellow fever booster vaccination. These receptors were taken from a man aged 18 to 29 who received the YFV17D yellow fever vaccine. CDR3s include the opening cysteine and the closing phenylalanine or tryptophan. Each record gives: D gene, J gene, clone size, V gene, CDR3 DNA, CDR3 protein. D genes are given only for firm matches. Some rows have no size entry. The others give once, few or many, or a class for an expanded clone.

D gene: .
J gene: TRBJ2-3
clone size: .
V gene: TRBV5-1
CDR3 DNA: TGCGCCAGCAGACCGGATATTAGCACAGATACGCAGTATTTT
CDR3 protein: CASRPDISTDTQYF

D gene: TRBD1
J gene: TRBJ2-1
clone size: many
V gene: TRBV7-9
CDR3 DNA: TGTGCCAGCAGCTCACCGACAGGGGGCGCCGATAATGAGCAGTTCTTC
CDR3 protein: CASSSPTGGADNEQFF

D gene: TRBD2
J gene: TRBJ2-5
clone size: few
V gene: TRBV6-5
CDR3 DNA: TGTGCCAGCAGCCACCTTTCGGGGGGGCAAGAGACCCAGTACTTC
CDR3 protein: CASSHLSGGQETQYF

D gene: .
J gene: TRBJ2-3
clone size: few
V gene: TRBV21-1
CDR3 DNA: TGTGCCAGCAGCAAAGACCTACAGGGCGAATCAGATACGCAGTATTTT
CDR3 protein: CASSKDLQGESDTQYF

D gene: TRBD2
J gene: TRBJ2-5
clone size: .
V gene: TRBV20-1
CDR3 DNA: TGCAGTGGGCTCAGGACTAGCGGACAAGAGACCCAGTACTTC
CDR3 protein: CSGLRTSGQETQYF

D gene: TRBD1
J gene: TRBJ2-3
clone size: many
V gene: TRBV10-2
CDR3 DNA: TGCGCCAGCAGGGGACAGGGGGGAGATACGCAGTATTTT
CDR3 protein: CASRGQGGDTQYF

D gene: TRBD1
J gene: TRBJ2-3
clone size: .
V gene: TRBV27
CDR3 DNA: TGTGCCAGCACTCGAACAGGGGTCCCAGATACGCAGTATTTT
CDR3 protein: CASTRTGVPDTQYF

D gene: TRBD1
J gene: TRBJ1-1
clone size: .
V gene: TRBV7-2
CDR3 DNA: TGTGCCAGCAGGGAGGACAGGTTATCTGAAGCTTTCTTT
CDR3 protein: CASREDRLSEAFF

D gene: .
J gene: TRBJ2-3
clone size: few
V gene: TRBV28
CDR3 DNA: TGTGCCAGCAGTTTGCCCGGGCCGCGCACAGATACGCAGTATTTT
CDR3 protein: CASSLPGPRTDTQYF

D gene: .
J gene: TRBJ2-2
clone size: few
V gene: TRBV5-1
CDR3 DNA: TGCGCCAGCAGCAACTTAGTGGAGACGAACACCGGGGAGCTGTTTTTT
CDR3 protein: CASSNLVETNTGELFF

D gene: TRBD2
J gene: TRBJ2-1
clone size: .
V gene: TRBV5-1
CDR3 DNA: TGCGCCAGCAGCTTGGCATGGACTAGTCTCAATGAGCAGTTCTTC
CDR3 protein: CASSLAWTSLNEQFF

D gene: .
J gene: TRBJ2-1
clone size: many
V gene: TRBV4-2
CDR3 DNA: TGTGCCAGCAGCCAAGATAAGCGGATAAATGAGCAGTTCTTC
CDR3 protein: CASSQDKRINEQFF

D gene: .
J gene: TRBJ1-5
clone size: .
V gene: TRBV4-3
CDR3 DNA: TGCGCCAGCAGCCAAGTTGGGGGGGCTAATCAGCCCCAGCATTTT
CDR3 protein: CASSQVGGANQPQHF

D gene: TRBD2
J gene: TRBJ2-3
clone size: few
V gene: TRBV5-5
CDR3 DNA: TGTGCCAGCAGCTTGGGGGAGGGTAGTCCAGATACGCAGTATTTT
CDR3 protein: CASSLGEGSPDTQYF

D gene: .
J gene: TRBJ2-7
clone size: .
V gene: TRBV5-8
CDR3 DNA: TGTGCCAGCAGCCCGGGGGGCCTCTACGAGCAGTACTTC
CDR3 protein: CASSPGGLYEQYF

D gene: .
J gene: TRBJ2-3
clone size: .
V gene: TRBV2
CDR3 DNA: TGTGCCAGCAATGACAAAGGCACAGATACGCAGTATTTT
CDR3 protein: CASNDKGTDTQYF

D gene: TRBD2
J gene: TRBJ2-3
clone size: few
V gene: TRBV20-1
CDR3 DNA: TGCAGTGCACATAGCGGGGGCGCCACAGATACGCAGTATTTT
CDR3 protein: CSAHSGGATDTQYF

D gene: .
J gene: TRBJ1-2
clone size: many
V gene: TRBV29-1
CDR3 DNA: TGCAGCGTGGGCGGTCGAGGGAACTATGGCTACACCTTC
CDR3 protein: CSVGGRGNYGYTF

D gene: .
J gene: TRBJ2-3
clone size: few
V gene: TRBV5-4
CDR3 DNA: TGTGCCGCCGGTAGAGGGGGGGCAGATACGCAGTATTTT
CDR3 protein: CAAGRGGADTQYF

D gene: TRBD1
J gene: TRBJ1-2
clone size: .
V gene: TRBV5-1
CDR3 DNA: TGCGCCAGCAGGTTTGGACAGGGGGATAACTATGGCTACACCTTC
CDR3 protein: CASRFGQGDNYGYTF

D gene: .
J gene: TRBJ1-4
clone size: .
V gene: TRBV11-2
CDR3 DNA: TGTGCCAGCAGCAACCTAAGGACTAATGAAAAACTGTTTTTT
CDR3 protein: CASSNLRTNEKLFF

D gene: .
J gene: TRBJ2-5
clone size: .
V gene: TRBV3-1
CDR3 DNA: TGTGCCAGCAACCCGAGGGGGGGACAAGAGACCCAGTACTTC
CDR3 protein: CASNPRGGQETQYF

D gene: TRBD2
J gene: TRBJ2-5
clone size: few
V gene: TRBV11-2
CDR3 DNA: TGTGCCAGCAGCTTAGATCTCGGGGGGGGTATAAAAGAGACCCAGTACTTC
CDR3 protein: CASSLDLGGGIKETQYF

D gene: .
J gene: TRBJ1-2
clone size: .
V gene: TRBV2
CDR3 DNA: TGTGCCAGCAGTGATCACGTGAGGGGCCATGGCTACACCTTC
CDR3 protein: CASSDHVRGHGYTF

D gene: .
J gene: TRBJ2-3
clone size: .
V gene: TRBV9
CDR3 DNA: TGTGCCAGCAGCGTAGGTTCCTGGGCCGTCACAGATACGCAGTATTTT
CDR3 protein: CASSVGSWAVTDTQYF

D gene: .
J gene: TRBJ2-3
clone size: many
V gene: TRBV18
CDR3 DNA: TGTGCCAGCTCACCAGGGATTAGCACAGATACGCAGTATTTT
CDR3 protein: CASSPGISTDTQYF

D gene: TRBD1
J gene: TRBJ2-5
clone size: .
V gene: TRBV12-3/TRBV12-4
CDR3 DNA: TGTGCCAGCAGCCGCGGACAGGAAGAGACCCAGTACTTC
CDR3 protein: CASSRGQEETQYF

D gene: .
J gene: TRBJ1-6
clone size: many
V gene: TRBV7-2
CDR3 DNA: TGTGCCAGCAGCTTGTCCGTGGGGAAACAACCCCTCCACTTT
CDR3 protein: CASSLSVGKQPLHF

D gene: .
J gene: TRBJ1-1
clone size: .
V gene: TRBV10-3
CDR3 DNA: TGTGCCATCACAGCGGGAGGGACTGAAGCTTTCTTT
CDR3 protein: CAITAGGTEAFF

D gene: .
J gene: TRBJ2-3
clone size: .
V gene: TRBV7-2
CDR3 DNA: TGTGCCAGCAGCTTACAGGGATCTAGCACAGATACGCAGTATTTT
CDR3 protein: CASSLQGSSTDTQYF

D gene: .
J gene: TRBJ1-4
clone size: .
V gene: TRBV3-1
CDR3 DNA: TGTGCCAGCAGCCAAGAAAGGCACTTTCAGGTCCGTGAAAAACTGTTTTTT
CDR3 protein: CASSQERHFQVREKLFF

D gene: .
J gene: TRBJ1-3
clone size: few
V gene: TRBV9
CDR3 DNA: TGTGCCAGCAGCGCCGGGGGGCAGGGCGGAGGAAACACCATATATTTT
CDR3 protein: CASSAGGQGGGNTIYF

D gene: .
J gene: TRBJ2-1
clone size: few
V gene: TRBV4-2
CDR3 DNA: TGTGCCAGCAGCCTCGGCACCTCCAAAAATGAGCAGTTCTTC
CDR3 protein: CASSLGTSKNEQFF

D gene: .
J gene: TRBJ2-5
clone size: few
V gene: TRBV30
CDR3 DNA: TGTGCCTGGAGTGGAATGTCCCGCGAGACCCAGTACTTC
CDR3 protein: CAWSGMSRETQYF

D gene: .
J gene: TRBJ2-7
clone size: many
V gene: TRBV4-3
CDR3 DNA: TGCGCCAGCAGCCAAGCGGGACAAAGCTCCTACGAGCAGTACTTC
CDR3 protein: CASSQAGQSSYEQYF

D gene: .
J gene: TRBJ2-6
clone size: few
V gene: TRBV6-6
CDR3 DNA: TGTGCCAGCAGATCTACCGGTTACTCTGGGGCCAACGTCCTGACTTTC
CDR3 protein: CASRSTGYSGANVLTF

D gene: .
J gene: TRBJ2-2
clone size: .
V gene: TRBV7-9
CDR3 DNA: TGTGCCGTCCGGGACCCGAGGACCGGGGAGCTGTTTTTT
CDR3 protein: CAVRDPRTGELFF

D gene: .
J gene: TRBJ1-3
clone size: .
V gene: TRBV7-9
CDR3 DNA: TGTGCCAGCAGCTTGGGGACTTGGAACACCATATATTTT
CDR3 protein: CASSLGTWNTIYF

D gene: TRBD2
J gene: TRBJ2-3
clone size: .
V gene: TRBV7-9
CDR3 DNA: TGTGCCAGCAGTCGGACTAGGGACACAGATACGCAGTATTTT
CDR3 protein: CASSRTRDTDTQYF

D gene: TRBD2
J gene: TRBJ2-5
clone size: .
V gene: TRBV5-6
CDR3 DNA: TGTGCCAGCAGCTTGGATCGCGGAGGACTAGCGGGGGGTCACGAGACCCAGTACTTC
CDR3 protein: CASSLDRGGLAGGHETQYF

D gene: TRBD1
J gene: TRBJ1-1
clone size: .
V gene: TRBV20-1
CDR3 DNA: TGCAGTGCTAGAGATTTTAGAGGGGGCGGCACTGAAGCTTTCTTT
CDR3 protein: CSARDFRGGGTEAFF

D gene: TRBD2
J gene: TRBJ2-5
clone size: .
V gene: TRBV12-3/TRBV12-4
CDR3 DNA: TGTGCCAGCAGTTTCCTAGCGGGGGGAGCAGAGACCCAGTACTTC
CDR3 protein: CASSFLAGGAETQYF

D gene: .
J gene: TRBJ2-5
clone size: .
V gene: TRBV6-5
CDR3 DNA: TGTGCCAGCACGACAGGAGGATTCAGAGAGACCCAGTACTTC
CDR3 protein: CASTTGGFRETQYF